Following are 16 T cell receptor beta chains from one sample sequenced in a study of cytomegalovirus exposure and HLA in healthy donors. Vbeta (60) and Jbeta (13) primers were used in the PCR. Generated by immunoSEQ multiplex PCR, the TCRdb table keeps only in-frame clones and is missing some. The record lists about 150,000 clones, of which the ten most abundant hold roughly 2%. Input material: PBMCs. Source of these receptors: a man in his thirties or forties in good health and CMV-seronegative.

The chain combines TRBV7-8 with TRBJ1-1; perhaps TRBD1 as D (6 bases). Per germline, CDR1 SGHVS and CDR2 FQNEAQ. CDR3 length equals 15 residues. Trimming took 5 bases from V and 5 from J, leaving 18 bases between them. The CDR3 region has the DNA TGTGCCAGCAGCCCCTTAGGGGGACAATGGACTGAAGCTTTCTTT. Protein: CASSPLGGQWTEAFF.

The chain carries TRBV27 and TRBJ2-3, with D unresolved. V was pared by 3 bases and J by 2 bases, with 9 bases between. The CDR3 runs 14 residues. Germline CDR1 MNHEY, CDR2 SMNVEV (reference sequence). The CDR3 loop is CASSFTTFTDTQYF. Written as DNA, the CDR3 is TGTGCCAGCAGTTTCACTACCTTCACAGATACGCAGTATTTT.

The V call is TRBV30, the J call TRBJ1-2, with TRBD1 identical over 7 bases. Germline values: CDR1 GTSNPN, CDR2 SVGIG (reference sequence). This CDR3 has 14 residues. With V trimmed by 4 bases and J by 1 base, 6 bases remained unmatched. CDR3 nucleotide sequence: TGTGCCTGGATTGTAGGGGGCCGTAACTATGGCTACACCTTC. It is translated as CAWIVGGRNYGYTF.

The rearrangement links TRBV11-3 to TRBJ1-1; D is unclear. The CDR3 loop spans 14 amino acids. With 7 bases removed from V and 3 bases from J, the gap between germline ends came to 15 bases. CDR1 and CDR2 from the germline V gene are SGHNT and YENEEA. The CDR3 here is CASNPSGPYTEAFF. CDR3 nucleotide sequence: TGTGCCAGCAACCCTAGCGGACCTTACACTGAAGCTTTCTTT.

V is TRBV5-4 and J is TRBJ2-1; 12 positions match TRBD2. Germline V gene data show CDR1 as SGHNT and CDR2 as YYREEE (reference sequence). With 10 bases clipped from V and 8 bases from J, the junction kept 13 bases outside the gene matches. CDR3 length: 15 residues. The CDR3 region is CAAGPRLAGGDEQFF. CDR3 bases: TGTGCCGCCGGCCCCCGGCTAGCGGGAGGGGATGAGCAGTTCTTC.

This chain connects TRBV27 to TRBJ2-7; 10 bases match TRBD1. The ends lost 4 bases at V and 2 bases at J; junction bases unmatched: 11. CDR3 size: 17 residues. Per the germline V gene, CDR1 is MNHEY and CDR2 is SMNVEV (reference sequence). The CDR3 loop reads CASSWGQGTQLAYEQYF. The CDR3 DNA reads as TGTGCCAGCAGTTGGGGACAGGGGACCCAACTAGCCTACGAGCAGTACTTC.

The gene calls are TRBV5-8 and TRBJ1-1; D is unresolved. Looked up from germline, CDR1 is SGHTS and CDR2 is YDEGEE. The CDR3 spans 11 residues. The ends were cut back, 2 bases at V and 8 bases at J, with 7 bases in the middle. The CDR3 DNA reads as TGTGCCAGCAGCTTTTCGGGGGAAGCTTTCTTT. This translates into CASSFSGEAFF.

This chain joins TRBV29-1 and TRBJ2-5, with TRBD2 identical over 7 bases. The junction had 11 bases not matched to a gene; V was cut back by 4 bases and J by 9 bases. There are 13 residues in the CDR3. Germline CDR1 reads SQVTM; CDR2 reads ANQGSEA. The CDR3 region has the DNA TGCAGCGTTGGAGGGAGCGGGATCGGGGCCCAGTACTTC. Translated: CSVGGSGIGAQYF.

CDR3 in DNA: TGTGCCAGCAGTTTATCGTTAGCAGGGGGAGAAGCTTTCTTT. Translation gives CASSLSLAGGEAFF. The rearrangement links TRBV27 to TRBJ1-1; 7 bases are a match to TRBD1. Trimming cost V 0 bases and J 8 bases; bases outside gene matches: 6. The germline gives CDR1 MNHEY, CDR2 SMNVEV (reference sequence). CDR3 length equals 14 residues.

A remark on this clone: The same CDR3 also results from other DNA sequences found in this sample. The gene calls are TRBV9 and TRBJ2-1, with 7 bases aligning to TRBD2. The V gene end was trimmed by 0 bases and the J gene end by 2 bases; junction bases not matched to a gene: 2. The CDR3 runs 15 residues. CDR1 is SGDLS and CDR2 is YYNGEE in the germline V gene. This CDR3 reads CASSVASGTYNEQFF. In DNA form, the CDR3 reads TGTGCCAGCAGCGTAGCTAGCGGAACCTACAATGAGCAGTTCTTC.

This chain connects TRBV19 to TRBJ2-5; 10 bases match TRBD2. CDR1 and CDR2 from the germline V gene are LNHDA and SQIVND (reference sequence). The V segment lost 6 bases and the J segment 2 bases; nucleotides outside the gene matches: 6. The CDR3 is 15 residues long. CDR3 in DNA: TGTGCCAGTAGAAAAACTAGCGGGAAACAAGAGACCCAGTACTTC. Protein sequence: CASRKTSGKQETQYF.

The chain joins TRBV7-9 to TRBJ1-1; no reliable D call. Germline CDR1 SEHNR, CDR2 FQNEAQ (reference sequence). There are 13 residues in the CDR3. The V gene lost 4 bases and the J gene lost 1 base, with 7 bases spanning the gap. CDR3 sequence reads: CASSWEGNTEAFF. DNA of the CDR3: TGTGCCAGCAGCTGGGAGGGGAACACTGAAGCTTTCTTT.

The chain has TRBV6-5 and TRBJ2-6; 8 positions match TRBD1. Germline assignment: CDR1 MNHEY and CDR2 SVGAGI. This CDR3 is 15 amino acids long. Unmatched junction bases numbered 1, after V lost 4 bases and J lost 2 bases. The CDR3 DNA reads TGTGCCAGCAGTTCAGGGGGCGCTGGGGCCAACGTCCTGACTTTC. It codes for CASSSGGAGANVLTF.

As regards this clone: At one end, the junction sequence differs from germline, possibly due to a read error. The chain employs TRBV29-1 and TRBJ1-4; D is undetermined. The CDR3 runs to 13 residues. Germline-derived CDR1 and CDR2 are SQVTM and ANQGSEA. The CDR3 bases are TGCAGCGTTGTATCGGGTACTAGTGAAAAACTGTTTTTT. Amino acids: CSVVSGTSEKLFF.

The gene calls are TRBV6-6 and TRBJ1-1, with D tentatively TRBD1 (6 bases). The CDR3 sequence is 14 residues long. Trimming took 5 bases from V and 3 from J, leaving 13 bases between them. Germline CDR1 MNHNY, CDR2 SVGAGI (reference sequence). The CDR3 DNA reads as TGTGCCAGCAGTCTGGACAGCGAGTACACTGAAGCTTTCTTT. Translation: CASSLDSEYTEAFF.

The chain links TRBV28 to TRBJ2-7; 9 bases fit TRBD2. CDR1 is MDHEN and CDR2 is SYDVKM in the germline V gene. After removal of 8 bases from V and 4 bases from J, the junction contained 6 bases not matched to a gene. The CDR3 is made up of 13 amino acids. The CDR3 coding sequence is TGTGCCAGCTCGGCTAGCGGGGTGTACGAGCAGTACTTC. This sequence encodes CASSASGVYEQYF. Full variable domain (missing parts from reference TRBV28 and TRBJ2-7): DVKVTQSSRYLVKRTGEKVFLECVQDMDHENMFWYRQDPGLGLRLIYFSYDVKMKEKGDIPEGYSVSREKKERFSLILESASTNQTSMYLCASSASGVYEQYFGPGTRLTVT.